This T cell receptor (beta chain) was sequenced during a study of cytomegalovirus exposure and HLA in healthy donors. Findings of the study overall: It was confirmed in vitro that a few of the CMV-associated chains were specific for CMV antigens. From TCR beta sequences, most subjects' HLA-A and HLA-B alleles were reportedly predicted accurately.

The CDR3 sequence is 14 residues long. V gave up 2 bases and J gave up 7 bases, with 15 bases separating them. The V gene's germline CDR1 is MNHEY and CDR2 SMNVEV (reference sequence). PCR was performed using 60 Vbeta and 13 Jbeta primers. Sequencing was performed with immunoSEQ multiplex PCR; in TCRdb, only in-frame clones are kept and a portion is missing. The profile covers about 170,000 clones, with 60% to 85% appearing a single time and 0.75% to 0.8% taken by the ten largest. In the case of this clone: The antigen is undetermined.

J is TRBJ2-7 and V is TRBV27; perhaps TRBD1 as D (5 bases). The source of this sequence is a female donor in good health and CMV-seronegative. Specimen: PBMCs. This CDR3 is CASSLRQGLEEQYF. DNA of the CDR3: TGTGCCAGCAGTTTAAGGCAGGGCTTGGAAGAGCAGTACTTC.